Shown below are 16 T cell receptor beta chains from a single sample sequenced in a study of T cell responses to AZD1222 COVID-19 vaccine. The table came from immunoSEQ multiplex PCR; TCRdb's copy has only in-frame clones and leaves some out. The sample lists 95,000 to 110,000 clones, 88% occurring once. This specimen consisted of peripheral blood, obtained on day 0 of AZD1222 vaccination. The receptor source for this set is an adult in good health.

V and J are TRBV3-1 (or the pseudogene TRBV3-2) and TRBJ2-1; 8 bases line up with TRBD1. Trimming at V came to 1 base and at J to 5 bases, leaving 1 base not matched to a gene. The CDR3 extends over 14 amino acids. Germline assignment: CDR1 LGHDT and CDR2 YNNKEL (reference sequence). For the CDR3, the DNA is TGTGCCAGCAGCCAAGGGACAGGGAACAATGAGCAGTTCTTC. Protein sequence: CASSQGTGNNEQFF.

The chain combines TRBV19 with TRBJ1-6; D gene uncertain. The germline V gene has CDR1 LNHDA and CDR2 SQIVND (reference sequence). Deletions cut 5 bases from V and 7 bases from J, with 21 bases between. The CDR3 extends over 17 amino acids. The CDR3 bases are TGTGCCAGTAGTTTCACCGAGGGAATCCTTTACAATTCACCCCTCCACTTT. Translated: CASSFTEGILYNSPLHF.

This clone was counted many times. The chain carries TRBV4-2 and TRBJ1-2; the D gene is possibly TRBD1 (5 bases). Looked up from germline, CDR1 is LGHNA and CDR2 is YNFKEQ. The CDR3 sequence is 15 residues long. V was pared by 0 bases and J by 4 bases, with 12 bases between. The CDR3 DNA follows: TGTGCCAGCAGCCAAGATGAAGGGGCGTCCTATGGCTACACCTTC. Its translation is CASSQDEGASYGYTF.

The chain has TRBV18 and TRBJ1-5; D uncertain. This CDR3 contains 12 residues. Deletions cut 0 bases from V and 7 bases from J, with 4 bases between. Per germline, CDR1 KGHSH and CDR2 LQKENI. The CDR3, as DNA: TGTGCCAGCTCACCACCGGACCAGCCCCAGCATTTT. Amino acid sequence: CASSPPDQPQHF.

This chain connects TRBV3-1 (or the pseudogene TRBV3-2) to TRBJ1-2; the D is unclear. The CDR3 length is 11 residues. The V end lost 6 bases, the J end lost 10 bases, and 12 bases lay between the germline ends. Looked up from germline, CDR1 is LGHDT and CDR2 is YNNKEL (reference sequence). The CDR3 protein is CASRWRVHYTF. DNA for the CDR3: TGTGCCAGCAGATGGAGAGTTCACTACACCTTC.

This chain connects TRBV10-3 to TRBJ2-7; tentatively, D is TRBD1 (6 bases). Trimming took off 3 bases at V and 2 bases at J, with 11 bases between the two ends. Germline V gives CDR1 ENHRY, CDR2 SYGVKD. The CDR3 is 14 amino acids. This CDR3 is CAISDSGTPYEQYF. The CDR3 DNA is TGTGCCATCAGTGACTCCGGGACACCCTACGAGCAGTACTTC.

The rearrangement uses TRBV19 and TRBJ1-2, with D possibly being TRBD1 (5 bases). V lost 4 bases and J lost 7, with 19 bases in between. Germline V gene lookup returns CDR1 LNHDA and CDR2 SQIVND (reference sequence). The CDR3 sequence is 15 residues long. The CDR3 is CASSTEIGAAGGYTF. The CDR3 region has the DNA TGTGCCAGTAGTACAGAAATAGGGGCGGCGGGTGGCTACACCTTC.

There are a few counts of this clone. The V call is TRBV10-3, the J call TRBJ2-1, with D possibly being TRBD2 (5 bases). V lost 2 bases to trimming and J lost 3 bases, with 14 bases between them. The CDR3 runs to 16 residues. Germline assignment: CDR1 ENHRY and CDR2 SYGVKD. CDR3 region: CAISEALSGSYNEQFF. CDR3 sequence (DNA): TGTGCCATCAGTGAGGCATTGAGCGGAAGCTACAATGAGCAGTTCTTC.

The chain joins TRBV6-2 or TRBV6-3 to TRBJ1-1, with D possibly TRBD1 on 6 matching bases. V was cut by 2 bases and J by 1 base, with 11 bases left in between. The CDR3 extends over 15 amino acids. Germline assignment: CDR1 MNHEY and CDR2 SVGEGT. The CDR3 sequence is CASSYGGFQNTEAFF. The CDR3, as DNA: TGTGCCAGCAGTTACGGGGGCTTTCAGAACACTGAAGCTTTCTTT.

The rearrangement uses TRBV7-2 and TRBJ2-7; D uncertain. The CDR3 contains 11 residues. CDR1 and CDR2 from the germline V gene are SGHTA and FQGNSA. With 2 bases removed from V and 5 bases from J, the gap between germline ends came to 4 bases. CDR3 in amino acids: CASSLNDEQYF. DNA for the CDR3: TGTGCCAGCAGCTTAAACGACGAGCAGTACTTC.

The V gene is TRBV21-1, the J gene TRBJ1-5; the listed D gene, TRBD1, was not tested against the DNA. TRBV21-1 is a known pseudogene. The CDR3 is 16 amino acids. This CDR3 is CASSPRGRGRNQPQHF. CDR3 sequence (DNA): TGTGCCAGCAGCCCGAGGGGCAGGGGCCGGAATCAGCCCCAGCATTTT.

This chain connects TRBV19 to TRBJ2-1; 10 bases are a match to TRBD2. This CDR3 region has 15 residues. The V and J ends lost 3 bases and 7 bases, in that order; junction bases with no gene match: 6. Germline assignment: CDR1 LNHDA and CDR2 SQIVND (reference sequence). CDR3 protein: CASSMLAGAGNEQFF. The CDR3 DNA reads TGTGCCAGTAGTATGCTAGCGGGGGCTGGGAATGAGCAGTTCTTC.

This chain joins TRBV30 and TRBJ2-7; D call uncertain. The length of the CDR3 is 11 residues. CDR1 GTSNPN and CDR2 SVGIG come from the germline V gene (reference sequence). V was clipped by 2 bases and J by 6 bases, with 8 bases between them. The CDR3 nucleotides read TGTGCCTGGAGTATGGGGTCCGAGCAGTACTTC. Its translation: CAWSMGSEQYF.

The genes are TRBV9 and TRBJ1-3; D gene ambiguous. From germline, CDR1 is SGDLS and CDR2 YYNGEE. The germline V and J ends were trimmed by 3 bases and 4 bases, with 17 bases remaining between them. This CDR3 region has 16 residues. The CDR3 DNA reads as TGTGCCAGCAGCGCCCAGAGTTCCGGGAACGGAAACACCATATATTTT. This codes for CASSAQSSGNGNTIYF.

V usage is TRBV7-8 and J usage is TRBJ2-7, with D unresolved. The CDR3 runs 11 residues. CDR1 SGHVS and CDR2 FQNEAQ come from the germline V gene. Between the trimmed V and J ends, which lost 5 bases and 3 bases, there was a span of 5 bases. CDR3 sequence reads: CASSLLYEQYF. In DNA form, the CDR3 reads TGTGCCAGCAGCCTACTCTACGAGCAGTACTTC.

This clone was observed a handful of times. The gene calls are TRBV7-9 and TRBJ1-4; TRBD1 is a possible D gene (6 bases). Per the germline V gene, CDR1 is SEHNR and CDR2 is FQNEAQ (reference sequence). V lost 3 bases and J lost 6, with 11 bases in between. This CDR3 spans 14 amino acids. The CDR3 protein is CASSLGTMDEKLFF. CDR3 nucleotides: TGTGCCAGCAGCTTGGGGACAATGGATGAAAAACTGTTTTTT.